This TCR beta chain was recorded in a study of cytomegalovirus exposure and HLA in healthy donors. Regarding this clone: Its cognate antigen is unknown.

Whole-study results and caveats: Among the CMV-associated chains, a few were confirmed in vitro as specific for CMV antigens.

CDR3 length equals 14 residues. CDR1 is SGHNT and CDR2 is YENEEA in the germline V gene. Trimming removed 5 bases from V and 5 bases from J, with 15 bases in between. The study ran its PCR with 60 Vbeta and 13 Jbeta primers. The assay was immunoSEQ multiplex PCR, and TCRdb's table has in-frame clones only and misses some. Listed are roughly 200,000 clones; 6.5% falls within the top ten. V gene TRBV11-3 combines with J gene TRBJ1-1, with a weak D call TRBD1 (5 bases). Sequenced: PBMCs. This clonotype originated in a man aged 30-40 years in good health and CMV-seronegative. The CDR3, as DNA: TGTGCCAGCAGCCCTCAGGGCGGAGGGACTGAAGCTTTCTTT. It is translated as CASSPQGGGTEAFF.